This T cell receptor beta chain derives from a study of blood T cell repertoires in COVID-19. Study details: The United States, Italy and Spain provided the acute and convalescent COVID-19 samples. Sample material is recorded as cDNA or gDNA derived from T cells, B-cell-depleted T cells, or PBMCs.

Original methodology: Estimation of nucleated cell counts was performed using reference gene primer amplification. TCRdb keeps only in-frame clones here, not all; method: immunoSEQ multiplex PCR. The V and J calls and clone size are taken from that table; D and trimming were inferred from the DNA. Counted here are 120,000 or so clones, over 55% occurring once; the ten biggest clones make up approximately 2%. This CDR3 comprises 13 residues. Germline V gives CDR1 MNHEY, CDR2 SVGAGI. V dropped 7 bases and J dropped 3 bases, with 10 bases sitting between them. V and J are TRBV6-5 and TRBJ2-1; the D gene is possibly TRBD2 (5 bases). Sequencing input: peripheral blood. The clonotype originates from a woman aged 65 to 85 with acute or convalescent COVID-19. The CDR3 DNA reads TGTGCCAGCAACTCGGGATTCTACAATGAGCAGTTCTTC. Encoded protein: CASNSGFYNEQFF.